One and the same sample provided the 29 T cell receptor beta chains below, sequenced in a study of shared clonotypes between healthy human individuals. TCRdb's copy holds only in-frame clones and misses some; the assay was immunoSEQ multiplex PCR. The data hold 400,000 to 600,000 clones, with approximately 95% observed a single time. Sequences were obtained from naive CD4+ T cells sorted from blood. Regarding subset: CD45RA+ positively selected. The source is a woman aged 30 to 39 in good health.

This clone came up once. The J gene is TRBJ2-7, the V gene TRBV28, with 7 nucleotides matching TRBD1. This CDR3 has 15 residues. Germline V gives CDR1 MDHEN, CDR2 SYDVKM. Unmatched junction bases numbered 15, after V lost 8 bases and J lost 5 bases. The CDR3 sequence is CASGRTLGTANEQYF. CDR3 coding DNA: TGTGCCAGCGGCCGGACCCTCGGGACAGCTAACGAGCAGTACTTC.

The chain combines TRBV5-6 with TRBJ1-1; 7 bases align to TRBD1. Trimming removed 6 bases from V and 0 bases from J; junction bases left unmatched: 8. CDR3 length: 15 residues. Germline V lookup: CDR1 SGHDT, CDR2 YYEEEE. CDR3 in amino acids: CASILTGTMNTEAFF. The CDR3, as DNA: TGTGCCAGCATTTTGACAGGGACGATGAACACTGAAGCTTTCTTT.

V usage is TRBV5-1 and J usage is TRBJ2-3; D gene unclear. The CDR3 has 15 residues. The germline V gene encodes CDR1 SGHRS and CDR2 YFSETQ. V lost 6 bases, J lost 4 bases, and 18 bases lay in between. DNA of the CDR3: TGCGCCAGCAATACCGACACCGCGAGCCCAGATACGCAGTATTTT. As protein: CASNTDTASPDTQYF.

The chain joins TRBV29-1 to TRBJ1-2; unclear D gene. The CDR3 covers 10 residues. Germline values: CDR1 SQVTM, CDR2 ANQGSEA. Trimming left V 4 bases short and J 7 bases short, with 7 bases between. CDR3 DNA: TGCAGCGTTGGATCATCTGGCTACACCTTC. Amino acids: CSVGSSGYTF.

This clone was found a few times. The genes are TRBV5-1 and TRBJ2-7, with D perhaps being TRBD1 or TRBD2 (5 bases each). Germline CDR1 SGHRS, CDR2 YFSETQ. This CDR3 contains 13 residues. The V end was cut by 4 bases, the J end by 2 bases, with 10 bases between. The CDR3 nucleotides are TGCGCCAGCAGCCCCCGGGACCCCTACGAGCAGTACTTC. Protein product: CASSPRDPYEQYF.

The V call is TRBV19, the J call TRBJ2-1; D may be TRBD1 (7 bases). The V and J ends lost 6 bases and 0 bases respectively, with 9 bases between them. The germline V gene has CDR1 LNHDA and CDR2 SQIVND (reference sequence). The CDR3 sequence is 14 residues long. CDR3 in amino acids: CASSRGDSYNEQFF. For the CDR3, the DNA is TGTGCCAGTAGCAGGGGGGACTCCTACAATGAGCAGTTCTTC.

DNA for the CDR3: TGTGCCAGCAGCTTAGTCACTAGCGGGAGATGGGAGACCCAGTACTTC. Its protein is CASSLVTSGRWETQYF. The chain uses TRBV7-2 and TRBJ2-5; 11 bases are shared with TRBD2. J gave up 5 bases and V 1 base, and 6 bases lay outside the gene matches. The CDR3 covers 16 residues. Per the germline V gene, CDR1 is SGHTA and CDR2 is FQGNSA.

The count of this clone is one. The chain links TRBV27 to TRBJ1-1; no clear D gene. The V gene lost 6 bases and the J gene lost 1 base, with 18 bases spanning the gap. The germline CDR1 and CDR2 sequences are MNHEY and SMNVEV (reference sequence). The CDR3 spans 16 residues. The CDR3 loop reads CASSPLDALANTEAFF. The CDR3 coding sequence is TGTGCCAGCAGCCCGCTAGACGCACTTGCGAACACTGAAGCTTTCTTT.

The V call is TRBV30, the J call TRBJ2-5, with 11 bases lining up with TRBD1. The J call could be wrong; TRBJ2-7 is a better fit for the DNA end. This CDR3 spans 14 amino acids. CDR1 is GTSNPN and CDR2 is SVGIG in the germline V gene (reference sequence). CDR3 in amino acids: CAWRMDRGQYEQYF. In DNA form, the CDR3 reads TGTGCCTGGAGGATGGACAGGGGGCAGTACGAGCAGTACTTC.

The chain has TRBV4-1 and TRBJ2-7; 7 bases line up with TRBD2. The ends lost 8 bases at V and 0 bases at J; junction bases unmatched: 7. CDR3 length: 14 amino acids. Germline assignment: CDR1 MGHRA and CDR2 YSYEKL. This CDR3 is CASGTGGSSYEQYF. CDR3 nucleotides: TGCGCCAGCGGCACGGGGGGAAGCTCCTACGAGCAGTACTTC.

The chain recombines TRBV7-8 with TRBJ2-5, with D possibly matching TRBD2 (5 bases). The J call is doubtful: the DNA matches TRBJ2-7 better. This CDR3 has 15 amino acids. Germline CDR1 SGHVS, CDR2 FQNEAQ. The DNA of the CDR3 is TGTGCCAGCAGCTTATTTACTAGTGTCACCTACGAGCAGTACTTC. It is translated as CASSLFTSVTYEQYF.

The chain carries TRBV11-2 and TRBJ2-2, with 9 bases fitting TRBD2. The CDR3 length is 17 residues. Germline assignment: CDR1 SGHAT and CDR2 FQNNGV. The ends lost 5 bases at V and 0 bases at J; junction bases unmatched: 7. This CDR3 is CASSRASGAPNTGELFF. The CDR3 nucleotides are TGTGCCAGCAGCCGGGCTAGCGGGGCCCCGAACACCGGGGAGCTGTTTTTT.

The V gene is TRBV11-2, the J gene TRBJ1-1, with TRBD1 matching 7 bases. Trimming cost V 5 bases and J 3 bases; bases outside gene matches: 6. CDR1 is SGHAT, CDR2 FQNNGV, per germline. This CDR3 is built from 14 residues. The CDR3: CASSPTGVDTEAFF. In nucleotides, the CDR3 is TGTGCCAGCAGCCCAACAGGGGTGGACACTGAAGCTTTCTTT.

The rearrangement links TRBV7-8 to TRBJ1-1, with no clear D. Trimming removed 5 bases at V and 5 bases at J, with 18 bases between. This CDR3 comprises 15 residues. Germline CDR1 SGHVS, CDR2 FQNEAQ. The CDR3 is CASSTFLDPPTEAFF. CDR3 in DNA: TGTGCCAGCAGCACCTTTCTAGATCCACCGACTGAAGCTTTCTTT.

This clone was picked up one time. V usage is TRBV29-1 and J usage is TRBJ2-2, with a possible D match to TRBD1 (6 bases). V was shortened by 2 bases and J by 3 bases, with 7 bases between the two germline ends. This CDR3 is 13 amino acids long. From germline, CDR1 is SQVTM and CDR2 ANQGSEA. CDR3 DNA: TGCAGCGTTGAAACAGGGCACACCGGGGAGCTGTTTTTT. It encodes CSVETGHTGELFF.

CDR3 in amino acids: CASSLETLSTGELFF. The DNA for the CDR3 is TGTGCCAGCAGCTTAGAAACCTTGAGCACCGGGGAGCTGTTTTTT. The chain uses TRBV7-2 and TRBJ2-2; D uncertain. Germline CDR1 SGHTA, CDR2 FQGNSA. V was clipped by 1 base and J by 4 bases, with 10 bases between them. CDR3 length: 15 amino acids.

The rearrangement links TRBV2 to TRBJ2-2; D perhaps matches TRBD2 (6 bases). CDR3 length: 13 residues. Between the trimmed V and J ends, which lost 3 bases and 7 bases, there was a span of 9 bases. The germline CDR1 and CDR2 sequences are SNHLY and FYNNEI. CDR3 nucleotide sequence: TGTGCCAGCAGTGAGCGGGATGGCGGGGAGCTGTTTTTT. It specifies CASSERDGGELFF.

The V gene is TRBV5-6, the J gene TRBJ2-5, with 7 bases aligning to TRBD2. This CDR3 is 15 amino acids long. The trim removed 0 bases at V and 5 bases at J, leaving 7 bases unmatched. CDR1 is SGHDT and CDR2 is YYEEEE in the germline V gene. The CDR3 sequence: CASSLGREGRETQYF. In DNA form, the CDR3 reads TGTGCCAGCAGCTTGGGGAGGGAGGGCCGGGAGACCCAGTACTTC.

The chain recombines TRBV5-4 with TRBJ2-1; 9 positions match TRBD2. Germline loops: CDR1 SGHNT, CDR2 YYREEE (reference sequence). Trimming removed 0 bases from V and 2 bases from J; junction bases left unmatched: 6. The CDR3 length is 17 residues. In DNA form, the CDR3 reads TGTGCCAGCAGCTTGGATCTGGCTAGCGGGACCTACAATGAGCAGTTCTTC. It encodes CASSLDLASGTYNEQFF.

In nucleotides, the CDR3 is TGTGCCAGTGGGGACAGGGGGCACCTAGCGGGAGGGGATGAGCAGTTCTTC. This codes for CASGDRGHLAGGDEQFF. This chain joins TRBV19 and TRBJ2-1; the D gene could be TRBD1 or TRBD2 (12 bases each). CDR1 LNHDA and CDR2 SQIVND come from the germline V gene (reference sequence). The CDR3 runs 17 residues. Trimming took 8 bases from V and 8 from J, leaving 28 bases between them.

In this sample, this clone turned up a few times. The J gene is TRBJ2-1, the V gene TRBV7-9; 7 nucleotides match TRBD2. J lost 8 bases, V lost 7 bases, and 11 bases had no gene match. CDR3 length equals 14 residues. The V gene's germline CDR1 is SEHNR and CDR2 FQNEAQ (reference sequence). CDR3 sequence: CASIPGLLIDEQFF. The CDR3 region has the DNA TGTGCCAGCATCCCGGGACTACTTATCGATGAGCAGTTCTTC.

The chain carries TRBV4-1 and TRBJ2-3; 9 bases are a match to TRBD2. This CDR3 is 17 amino acids long. V was clipped by 2 bases and J by 4 bases; unmatched bases: 10. Germline CDR1 is MGHRA and CDR2 is YSYEKL. CDR3 protein: CASSQNGASGTSDTQYF. The DNA for the CDR3 is TGCGCCAGCAGCCAAAACGGGGCTAGCGGGACTTCAGATACGCAGTATTTT.

V and J are TRBV5-1 and TRBJ2-1; D is unclear. This CDR3 spans 14 amino acids. Germline CDR1 reads SGHRS; CDR2 reads YFSETQ. The V end lost 1 base, the J end lost 7 bases, and 12 bases lay between the germline ends. DNA for the CDR3: TGCGCCAGCAGCTTGAATGTCAAAGGTAATGAGCAGTTCTTC. Residues: CASSLNVKGNEQFF.

The V call is TRBV19, the J call TRBJ1-5; D is undetermined. V lost 7 bases and J 0 bases, leaving 13 bases between the germline ends. The CDR3 spans 15 residues. Germline CDR1 is LNHDA and CDR2 is SQIVND (reference sequence). The CDR3 loop is CASTEFGISNQPQHF. The CDR3 region has the DNA TGTGCCAGTACAGAATTCGGGATTAGCAATCAGCCCCAGCATTTT.

This chain uses TRBV5-1 with TRBJ2-7, with TRBD1 as a possible D gene (6 bases). The CDR3 consists of 17 residues. V was clipped by 4 bases and J by 6 bases, with 26 bases between them. Germline loops: CDR1 SGHRS, CDR2 YFSETQ. The CDR3 here is CASSGLDSGTTLGEQYF. DNA of the CDR3: TGCGCCAGCAGCGGCTTGGACAGTGGAACCACCTTGGGCGAGCAGTACTTC.

V usage is TRBV6-5 and J usage is TRBJ1-6, with 7 nucleotides matching TRBD1. V lost 4 bases to trimming and J lost 14 bases; unmatched junction nucleotides: 8. This CDR3 contains 13 residues. Germline values: CDR1 MNHEY, CDR2 SVGAGI. CDR3 coding DNA: TGTGCCAGCAGTTTACAGGGGTCGGGGGCCCTCCACTTT. It specifies CASSLQGSGALHF.

In DNA form, the CDR3 reads TGTGCCAGCAGTTTAACGTTTGCGGGAAAGAATGAGCAGTTCTTC. The encoded protein is CASSLTFAGKNEQFF. The rearrangement joins TRBV28 to TRBJ2-1; possibly TRBD2 for D (6 bases). From germline, CDR1 is MDHEN and CDR2 SYDVKM. This CDR3 contains 15 residues. V was clipped by 2 bases and J by 7 bases, with 15 bases between them.

This chain links TRBV30 with TRBJ2-2, with a possible D match to TRBD1 (7 bases). The CDR3 spans 16 residues. The V and J ends lost 4 bases and 6 bases respectively, with 21 bases between them. Germline-derived CDR1 and CDR2 are GTSNPN and SVGIG (reference sequence). CDR3 region: CAWTVGRTGKAGELFF. CDR3 coding DNA: TGTGCCTGGACGGTGGGGAGGACAGGAAAGGCCGGGGAGCTGTTTTTT.

The V call is TRBV7-2, the J call TRBJ1-1; 7 bases fit TRBD1. The J segment lost 7 bases and the V segment lost 2 bases, leaving 4 bases of the junction unmatched. The CDR3 totals 13 residues. In germline, CDR1 is SGHTA, CDR2 FQGNSA. CDR3 DNA: TGTGCCAGCAGCTTAAGACAGGGCAGTGAAGCTTTCTTT. It encodes CASSLRQGSEAFF.